Following are 27 T cell receptor beta chains from one sample sequenced in a study of graft-versus-host responses after intestinal transplantation. The protocol was immunoSEQ multiplex PCR, while the TCRdb copy is restricted to in-frame clones and leaves out a portion. Here the sample spans some 8,000 clones, 80% to 95% being singletons. The sequenced sample was PBMCs, obtained about 30 days after intestinal transplant. These receptors were obtained from a human patient who received an intestinal transplant, so some T cells may come from the graft donor.

The rearrangement uses TRBV25-1 and TRBJ2-1, with D possibly being TRBD1 (6 bases). V shed 5 bases and J shed 8 bases, with 19 bases lying between them. Germline V gives CDR1 MGHDK, CDR2 SYGVNS. This CDR3 is 15 amino acids long. Here the CDR3 DNA reads TGTGCCAGCAGTCTTGCGCCCTGGGGGCCCCATGAGCAGTTCTTC. Its translation is CASSLAPWGPHEQFF.

In this sample, this clone turned up once. This chain connects TRBV25-1 to TRBJ2-7, with 9 bases fitting TRBD1. V lost 5 bases and J lost 4; bases outside the gene matches: 6. This CDR3 comprises 14 residues. Germline V lookup: CDR1 MGHDK, CDR2 SYGVNS. CDR3 bases: TGTGCCAGCAGTAACGGACAGGGGTGGTACGAGCAGTACTTC. This sequence encodes CASSNGQGWYEQYF.

About this clone: A junction end diverges from the germline sequence, so it may reflect a read error. The chain recombines TRBV5-1 with TRBJ1-1, with 8 nucleotides matching TRBD1. Looked up from germline, CDR1 is SGHRS and CDR2 is YFSETQ. This CDR3 is built from 17 residues. The CDR3 nucleotides read TGCGCCAGCAGATTGGGGAGACGGACAGGGTCGGACACTGAAGCTTTCTTT. It codes for CASRLGRRTGSDTEAFF.

This chain connects TRBV10-1 to TRBJ1-1; no firm D call. The ends were cut back, 2 bases at V and 6 bases at J, with 10 bases in the middle. This CDR3 spans 13 amino acids. CDR1 and CDR2 (germline): WNHNN, SYGVQD (reference sequence). The CDR3 here is CASSEAGEPEAFF. CDR3 DNA: TGCGCCAGCAGTGAGGCAGGCGAACCTGAAGCTTTCTTT.

The chain uses TRBV4-1 and TRBJ1-1; perhaps TRBD1 as D (6 bases). The germline gives CDR1 MGHRA, CDR2 YSYEKL. The CDR3 extends over 14 amino acids. Trimming left V 4 bases short and J 6 bases short, with 15 bases between. CDR3 sequence (DNA): TGCGCCAGCAGCCGGGGGCAGGGTGGACCTGAAGCTTTCTTT. It is translated as CASSRGQGGPEAFF.

This chain uses TRBV29-1 with TRBJ2-7; D is ambiguous. V lost 0 bases and J 3 bases, leaving 3 bases between the germline ends. Per the germline V gene, CDR1 is SQVTM and CDR2 is ANQGSEA. This CDR3 has 11 amino acids. The chain's CDR3 is CSVEEGYEQYF. The CDR3 region has the DNA TGCAGCGTTGAAGAAGGCTACGAGCAGTACTTC.

This chain links TRBV6-4 with TRBJ1-1, with D hard to call. Germline CDR1 reads MRHNA; CDR2 reads SNTAGT. CDR3 size: 13 residues. V lost 3 bases to trimming and J lost 0 bases, with 5 bases between them. CDR3 DNA sequence: TGTGCCAGCAGTGAAAAGGTGAACACTGAAGCTTTCTTT. Translation gives CASSEKVNTEAFF.

This clone was seen only a few times. The chain links TRBV6-5 to TRBJ2-7; 8 bases align to TRBD2. This CDR3 is 15 amino acids long. Germline V lookup: CDR1 MNHEY, CDR2 SVGAGI. Trimming at V came to 1 base and at J to 2 bases, leaving 4 bases not matched to a gene. CDR3 nucleotides: TGTGCCAGCAGTTACTTTCCAGCGGGGGCCTACGAGCAGTACTTC. Protein: CASSYFPAGAYEQYF.

J is TRBJ1-2 and V is TRBV19, with 8 bases lining up with TRBD1. Germline assignment: CDR1 LNHDA and CDR2 SQIVND (reference sequence). J was trimmed by 5 bases and V by 8 bases; bases with no gene match: 13. The CDR3 has 15 amino acids. The CDR3 DNA follows: TGTGCCAGTGTTTCAGGGGGCTCTTTAATATATGGCTACACCTTC. It specifies CASVSGGSLIYGYTF. The full variable domain, rest sourced from reference TRBV19 and TRBJ1-2, is DGGITQSPKYLFRKEGQNVTLSCEQNLNHDAMYWYRQDPGQGLRLIYYSQIVNDFQKGDIAEGYSVSREKKESFPLTVTSAQKNPTAFYLCASVSGGSLIYGYTFGSGTRLTVV.

The chain joins TRBV18 to TRBJ1-2; tentatively, D is TRBD1 (6 bases). CDR1 KGHSH and CDR2 LQKENI come from the germline V gene. The CDR3 extends over 14 amino acids. V lost 3 bases to trimming and J lost 4 bases, with 12 bases between them. CDR3 sequence: CASSPVQGPYGYTF. The DNA of the CDR3 is TGTGCCAGCTCACCTGTTCAGGGGCCCTATGGCTACACCTTC. The whole variable domain, filled in from reference TRBV18 and TRBJ1-2, reads NAGVMQNPRHLVRRRGQEARLRCSPMKGHSHVYWYRQLPEEGLKFMVYLQKENIIDESGMPKERFSAEFPKEGPSILRIQQVVRGDSAAYFCASSPVQGPYGYTFGSGTRLTVV.

V usage is TRBV4-1 and J usage is TRBJ2-2; 8 positions agree with TRBD2. In germline, CDR1 is MGHRA, CDR2 YSYEKL. The CDR3 consists of 15 residues. Trimming cost V 4 bases and J 5 bases; bases outside gene matches: 6. The CDR3 protein is CASSPRGGATGELFF. For the CDR3, the DNA is TGCGCCAGCAGCCCACGGGGGGGGGCGACCGGGGAGCTGTTTTTT.

The rearrangement joins TRBV25-1 to TRBJ1-5; 8 nucleotides match TRBD1. Germline V lookup: CDR1 MGHDK, CDR2 SYGVNS. The CDR3 has 13 residues. V trimming: 6 bases; J trimming: 6 bases; junction bases outside the gene matches: 4. CDR3 amino acids: CASSQQGGQPQHF. CDR3 DNA: TGTGCCAGCAGCCAACAGGGGGGTCAGCCCCAGCATTTT.

The chain carries TRBV19 and TRBJ1-2; 7 bases agree with TRBD1. CDR1 LNHDA and CDR2 SQIVND come from the germline V gene (reference sequence). This CDR3 region has 15 residues. Unmatched junction bases numbered 10, after V lost 5 bases and J lost 4 bases. The CDR3 DNA is TGTGCCAGTAGTCCCCCCCGGGACAGCCTCTATGGCTACACCTTC. Translating it yields CASSPPRDSLYGYTF.

The chain employs TRBV5-8 and TRBJ2-3; D is ambiguous. V shed 4 bases and J shed 3 bases, with 18 bases lying between them. CDR3 length: 16 residues. Looked up from germline, CDR1 is SGHTS and CDR2 is YDEGEE. In nucleotides, the CDR3 is TGTGCCAGCAGCCCAGATCAGCCTAAGAGAACAGATACGCAGTATTTT. This encodes CASSPDQPKRTDTQYF.

The V call is TRBV4-2, the J call TRBJ1-2; D remains ambiguous. The CDR3 totals 15 residues. Trimming left V 0 bases short and J 1 base short, with 9 bases between. Germline loops: CDR1 LGHNA, CDR2 YNFKEQ. CDR3 DNA sequence: TGTGCCAGCAGCCAAGATTCACGGGATAACTATGGCTACACCTTC. Translation gives CASSQDSRDNYGYTF.

The chain links TRBV19 to TRBJ1-2, with TRBD1 identical over 8 bases. This CDR3 region has 15 residues. J lost 4 bases, V lost 7 bases, and 11 bases had no gene match. Germline V gives CDR1 LNHDA, CDR2 SQIVND (reference sequence). This CDR3 reads CASTPAGGRIYGYTF. CDR3 nucleotides: TGTGCCAGTACTCCTGCAGGGGGCCGGATCTATGGCTACACCTTC.

The V call is TRBV7-8, the J call TRBJ1-5; 9 bases line up with TRBD1. V lost 1 base to trimming and J lost 1 base; unmatched junction nucleotides: 2. In germline, CDR1 is SGHVS, CDR2 FQNEAQ. This CDR3 is 16 amino acids long. The CDR3 is CASSLEQGASNQPQHF. CDR3 DNA: TGTGCCAGCAGCTTAGAACAGGGGGCCAGCAATCAGCCCCAGCATTTT.

The V gene is TRBV9, the J gene TRBJ2-1, with a tentative D call TRBD2 (5 bases). Trimming pared 0 bases from V and 4 bases from J, leaving 11 bases between. The CDR3 runs 15 residues. Germline V CDR1 and CDR2: SGDLS, YYNGEE. The DNA for the CDR3 is TGTGCCAGCAGCGTAGCGTTAAGCGGTTACAATGAGCAGTTCTTC. This translates into CASSVALSGYNEQFF.

J is TRBJ1-1 and V is TRBV6-4, with D maybe TRBD1 (6 bases). From germline, CDR1 is MRHNA and CDR2 SNTAGT. The CDR3 is made up of 13 amino acids. With 7 bases removed from V and 5 bases from J, the gap between germline ends came to 14 bases. This CDR3 is CASNIGGSTEAFF. Written as DNA, the CDR3 is TGTGCCAGCAACATAGGGGGTTCGACTGAAGCTTTCTTT.

The gene calls are TRBV5-4 and TRBJ2-3, with D unclear. This CDR3 region has 12 residues. Germline V lookup: CDR1 SGHNT, CDR2 YYREEE (reference sequence). The V and J ends lost 4 bases and 4 bases respectively, with 7 bases between them. CDR3 loop: CASSDRADTQYF. CDR3 in DNA: TGTGCCAGCAGCGATCGGGCAGATACGCAGTATTTT.

The chain couples TRBV6-6 to TRBJ1-1; no firm D call. This CDR3 contains 12 residues. V shed 5 bases and J shed 7 bases, with 11 bases lying between them. Germline V CDR1 and CDR2: MNHNY, SVGAGI (reference sequence). The CDR3 sequence is CASSNGPYEAFF. In DNA, the CDR3 is TGTGCCAGCAGTAATGGACCTTATGAAGCTTTCTTT.

The chain carries TRBV7-9 and TRBJ1-1; D gene uncertain. The germline V gene encodes CDR1 SEHNR and CDR2 FQNEAQ (reference sequence). Trimming removed 1 base at V and 8 bases at J, with 5 bases between. The CDR3 is 11 residues long. CDR3 coding DNA: TGTGCCAGCAGCTTAGGTCAAGAAGCTTTCTTT. Translated: CASSLGQEAFF.

The chain uses TRBV12-5 and TRBJ1-6; weak D call: TRBD1 (5 bases). Between the trimmed V and J ends, which lost 1 base and 0 bases, there was a span of 10 bases. The CDR3 loop spans 17 amino acids. The germline V gene encodes CDR1 LGHNT and CDR2 FRNRAP. The CDR3 DNA reads as TGTGCTAGTGGTTTGGATCCCCAGGGCTCCTATAATTCACCCCTCCACTTT. The encoded protein is CASGLDPQGSYNSPLHF. The full variable domain, its missing parts supplied by reference TRBV12-5 and TRBJ1-6, is DARVTQTPRHKVTEMGQEVTMRCQPILGHNTVFWYRQTMMQGLELLAYFRNRAPLDDSGMPKDRFSAEMPDATLATLKIQPSEPRDSAVYFCASGLDPQGSYNSPLHFGNGTRLTVT.

The chain joins TRBV5-1 to TRBJ1-6; tentative D call: TRBD1 (5 bases). Germline CDR1 SGHRS, CDR2 YFSETQ. The CDR3 extends over 12 amino acids. Trimming took off 3 bases at V and 7 bases at J, with 5 bases between the two ends. CDR3 region: CASSWGNSPLHF. The CDR3, as DNA: TGCGCCAGCAGCTGGGGGAATTCACCCCTCCACTTT.

This clone appeared once. This CDR3 is CASSLLGRGNTEAFF. CDR3 coding DNA: TGTGCCAGCAGCTTATTAGGGCGGGGGAACACTGAAGCTTTCTTT. The chain has TRBV7-9 and TRBJ1-1; D unclear. The CDR3 is made up of 15 amino acids. Per the germline V gene, CDR1 is SEHNR and CDR2 is FQNEAQ (reference sequence). Trimming took 2 bases from V and 1 from J, leaving 11 bases between them.

V gene TRBV5-6 combines with J gene TRBJ1-1; D is possibly TRBD1 (6 bases). The V end lost 0 bases, the J end lost 0 bases, and 12 bases lay between the germline ends. CDR3 length: 16 amino acids. Germline loops: CDR1 SGHDT, CDR2 YYEEEE. The CDR3 DNA follows: TGTGCCAGCAGCTTGGCCCGGACAGATTTGAACACTGAAGCTTTCTTT. Residues: CASSLARTDLNTEAFF. The full variable domain, its missing parts supplied by reference TRBV5-6 and TRBJ1-1, is DAGVTQSPTHLIKTRGQQVTLRCSPKSGHDTVSWYQQALGQGPQFIFQYYEEEERQRGNFPDRFSGHQFPNYSSELNVNALLLGDSALYLCASSLARTDLNTEAFFGQGTRLTVV.

This clone was detected a few times. The CDR3 sequence: CASSPTGGVGNTEAFF. CDR3 bases: TGCGCCAGCAGCCCCACGGGGGGGGTGGGGAACACTGAAGCTTTCTTT. The rearrangement joins TRBV5-1 to TRBJ1-1, with a tentative D call TRBD1 (5 bases). The germline V gene encodes CDR1 SGHRS and CDR2 YFSETQ. With 4 bases removed from V and 1 base from J, the gap between germline ends came to 17 bases. The CDR3 runs to 16 residues.